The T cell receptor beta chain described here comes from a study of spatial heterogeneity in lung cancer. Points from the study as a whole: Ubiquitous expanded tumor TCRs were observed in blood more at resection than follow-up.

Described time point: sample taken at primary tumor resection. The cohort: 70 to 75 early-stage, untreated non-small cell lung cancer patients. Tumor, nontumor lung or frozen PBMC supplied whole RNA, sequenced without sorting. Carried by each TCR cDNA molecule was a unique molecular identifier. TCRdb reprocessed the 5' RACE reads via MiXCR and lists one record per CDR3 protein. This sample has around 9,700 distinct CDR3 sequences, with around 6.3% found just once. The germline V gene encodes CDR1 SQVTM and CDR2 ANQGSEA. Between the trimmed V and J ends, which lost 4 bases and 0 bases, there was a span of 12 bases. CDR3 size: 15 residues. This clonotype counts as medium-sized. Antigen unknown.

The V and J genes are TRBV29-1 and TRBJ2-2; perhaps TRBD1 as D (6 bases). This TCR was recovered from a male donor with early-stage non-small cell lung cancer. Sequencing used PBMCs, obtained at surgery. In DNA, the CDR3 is TGCAGCGTTGTCATCGGGGACACGAACACCGGGGAGCTGTTTTTT. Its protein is CSVVIGDTNTGELFF.